This T cell receptor (beta chain) was found in a study of cytomegalovirus exposure and HLA in healthy donors. Study results and caveats: The study designated fewer than 200 TCR beta chains cytomegalovirus-associated. Association of under 20,000 TCR beta sequences with HLA alleles was found at 0.05 false discovery rate in a later analysis.

Note on this clone: Its cognate antigen is unknown.

The germline V gene encodes CDR1 SGHRS and CDR2 YFSETQ. Losses at the gene ends were 4 bases for V and 5 bases for J; bases not matched to a gene: 7. The CDR3 runs to 14 residues. PCR primers comprised 60 Vbeta and 13 Jbeta primers. Repertoires were generated with immunoSEQ multiplex PCR, while TCRdb's copy carries only in-frame clones and drops some. The data contain some 160,000 clones, over 75% of them singletons. This sequence joins TRBV5-1 and TRBJ1-2, with 8 bases aligning to TRBD1. Material: PBMCs. The receptor comes from a woman between 50 and 59 years old in good health and CMV-seronegative. Written as DNA, the CDR3 is TGCGCCAGCAGCCCGGACAGGGTGGATTATGGCTACACCTTC. This encodes CASSPDRVDYGYTF. The entire variable domain, with the rest obtained from reference TRBV5-1 and TRBJ1-2, is as follows: KAGVTQTPRYLIKTRGQQVTLSCSPISGHRSVSWYQQTPGQGLQFLFEYFSETQRNKGNFPGRFSGRQFSNSRSEMNVSTLELGDSALYLCASSPDRVDYGYTFGSGTRLTVV.